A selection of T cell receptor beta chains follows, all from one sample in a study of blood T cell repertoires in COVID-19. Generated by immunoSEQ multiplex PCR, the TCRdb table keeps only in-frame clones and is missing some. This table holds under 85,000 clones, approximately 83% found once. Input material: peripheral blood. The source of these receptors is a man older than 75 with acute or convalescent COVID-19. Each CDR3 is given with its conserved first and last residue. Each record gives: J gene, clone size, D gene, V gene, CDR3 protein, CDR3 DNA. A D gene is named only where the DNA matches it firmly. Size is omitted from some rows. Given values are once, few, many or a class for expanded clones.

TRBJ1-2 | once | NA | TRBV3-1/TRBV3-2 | CASSLPGIGSRRGYTF | TGTGCCAGCAGCCTTCCCGGGATCGGGTCTCGTCGTGGCTACACCTTC
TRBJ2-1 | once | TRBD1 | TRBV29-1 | CSVRQGLGYNEQFF | TGCAGCGTGAGACAGGGATTGGGATACAATGAGCAGTTCTTC
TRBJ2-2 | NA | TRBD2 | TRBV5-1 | CASSLDGSGRAAGELFF | TGCGCCAGCAGCTTGGACGGTAGCGGGAGGGCCGCCGGGGAGCTGTTTTTT
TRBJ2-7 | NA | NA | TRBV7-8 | CASSLGLANYEQYF | TGTGCCAGCAGCTTGGGCCTAGCCAACTACGAGCAGTACTTC
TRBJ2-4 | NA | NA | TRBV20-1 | CSARTGDIQYF | TGCAGTGCTAGGACCGGGGACATTCAGTACTTC
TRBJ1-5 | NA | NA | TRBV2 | CASSTDGRGHQPQHF | TGTGCCAGCAGTACGGACGGGAGAGGCCATCAGCCCCAGCATTTT
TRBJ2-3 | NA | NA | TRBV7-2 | CASSLFSTGFSTDTQYF | TGTGCCAGCAGCTTATTTTCAACAGGGTTTAGCACAGATACGCAGTATTTT
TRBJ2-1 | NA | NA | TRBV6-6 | CASRYRVGDEQFF | TGTGCCAGCAGATACAGGGTCGGGGATGAGCAGTTCTTC
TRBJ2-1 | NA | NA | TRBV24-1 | CATEGNRENEQFF | TGTGCCACCGAAGGAAACAGGGAAAATGAGCAGTTCTTC
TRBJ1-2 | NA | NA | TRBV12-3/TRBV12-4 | CASSLQNYGYTF | TGTGCCAGCAGTTTACAGAACTATGGCTACACCTTC
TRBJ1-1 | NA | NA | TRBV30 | CAHTNGQFHRGSEAFF | TGTGCCCACACCAACGGCCAATTTCATAGGGGATCTGAAGCTTTCTTT
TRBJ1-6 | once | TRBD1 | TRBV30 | CAWSVMDRGDSPLHF | TGTGCCTGGAGTGTAATGGACAGGGGTGATTCACCCCTCCACTTT
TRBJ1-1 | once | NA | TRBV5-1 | CASSLQTNTEAFF | TGCGCCAGCAGCCTACAGACGAACACTGAAGCTTTCTTT
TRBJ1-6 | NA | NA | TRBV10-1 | CASSPGQTGSPLHF | TGCGCCAGCAGCCCAGGACAGACCGGTTCACCCCTCCACTTT
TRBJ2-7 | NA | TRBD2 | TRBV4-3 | CASSQGTSVHYEQYF | TGCGCCAGCAGCCAAGGGACTAGCGTACACTACGAGCAGTACTTC
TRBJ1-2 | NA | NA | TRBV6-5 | CASSYAGANYGYTF | TGTGCCAGCAGTTACGCAGGGGCTAACTATGGCTACACCTTC
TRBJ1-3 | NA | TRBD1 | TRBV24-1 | CATSDPRGSGNTIYF | TGTGCCACCAGTGATCCCAGGGGGTCAGGAAACACCATATATTTT
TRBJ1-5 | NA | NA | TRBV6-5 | CASRPLQGLGPQHF | TGTGCCAGCAGACCGCTCCAGGGGTTAGGGCCCCAGCATTTT
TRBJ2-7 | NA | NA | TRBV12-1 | CASSLSGDRGIEQYF | TGTGCCAGCAGCCTTAGCGGGGACAGGGGTATCGAGCAGTACTTC
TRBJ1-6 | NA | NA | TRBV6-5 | CASSRAGASPLHF | TGTGCCAGCAGTCGCGCAGGGGCTTCACCCCTCCACTTT
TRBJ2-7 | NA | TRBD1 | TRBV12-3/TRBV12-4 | CASRWTGAYEQYF | TGTGCCAGCAGGTGGACAGGGGCCTACGAGCAGTACTTC
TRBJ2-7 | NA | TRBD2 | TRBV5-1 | CASSLVAGGTTYEQYF | TGCGCCAGCAGCTTGGTGGCGGGAGGGACTACCTACGAGCAGTACTTC
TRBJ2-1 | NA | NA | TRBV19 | CASSKRRQDNEQFF | TGTGCCAGTAGTAAGCGCCGACAGGACAATGAGCAGTTCTTC
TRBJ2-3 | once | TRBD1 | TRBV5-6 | CASSLGQGATDTQYF | TGTGCCAGCAGCTTAGGACAGGGGGCAACAGATACGCAGTATTTT
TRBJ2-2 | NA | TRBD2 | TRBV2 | CASRSGLETGELFF | TGTGCCAGCAGGTCGGGACTAGAAACCGGGGAGCTGTTTTTT
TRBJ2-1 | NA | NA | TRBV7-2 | CASTTRWEQGSYNEQFF | TGTGCCAGCACCACCCGATGGGAACAGGGCTCCTACAATGAGCAGTTCTTC
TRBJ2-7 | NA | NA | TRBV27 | CASSLSKYQGYEQYF | TGTGCCAGCAGTTTATCGAAATATCAGGGTTACGAGCAGTACTTC
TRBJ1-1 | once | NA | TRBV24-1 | CATSDTGSPPQAFF | TGTGCCACCAGTGATACAGGGTCACCACCCCAAGCTTTCTTT
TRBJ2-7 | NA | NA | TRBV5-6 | CASSLVAGPYEQYF | TGTGCCAGCAGCTTGGTAGCAGGGCCCTACGAGCAGTACTTC
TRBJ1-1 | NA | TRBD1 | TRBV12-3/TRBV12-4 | CASRNRGSTEAFF | TGTGCCAGCAGGAACAGGGGGTCAACTGAAGCTTTCTTT
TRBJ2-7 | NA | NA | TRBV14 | CASSPHTFLRAGQYF | TGTGCCAGCAGCCCCCACACGTTTCTCAGGGCCGGGCAGTACTTC
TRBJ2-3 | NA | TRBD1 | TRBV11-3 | CASSQGAWSDTQYF | TGTGCCAGCAGTCAGGGGGCTTGGTCAGATACGCAGTATTTT
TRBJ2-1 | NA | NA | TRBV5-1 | CASSLPEGRYANEQFF | TGCGCCAGCAGCTTGCCGGAGGGCCGCTATGCCAATGAGCAGTTCTTC
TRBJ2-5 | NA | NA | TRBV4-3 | CASSQDLREQETQYF | TGCGCCAGCAGCCAAGATCTGAGGGAACAAGAGACCCAGTACTTC
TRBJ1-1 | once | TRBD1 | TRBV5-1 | CASSLPDTGTGVNTEAFF | TGCGCCAGCAGCTTACCAGATACCGGGACAGGGGTGAACACTGAAGCTTTCTTT
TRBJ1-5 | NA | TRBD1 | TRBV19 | CASMKGAQSNQPQHF | TGTGCCAGTATGAAGGGGGCGCAGAGCAATCAGCCCCAGCATTTT
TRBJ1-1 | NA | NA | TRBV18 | CASSSRLGGTTEAFF | TGTGCCAGCTCATCAAGACTCGGCGGTACGACTGAAGCTTTCTTT
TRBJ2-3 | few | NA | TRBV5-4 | CASRLSTDTQYF | TGTGCCAGCAGACTATCCACAGATACGCAGTATTTT
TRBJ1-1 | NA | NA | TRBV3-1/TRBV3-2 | CASSLLGIPEAFF | TGTGCCAGCAGCCTTCTCGGGATTCCTGAAGCTTTCTTT
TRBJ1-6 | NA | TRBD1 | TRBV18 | CASSQPGQINSPLHF | TGTGCCAGCTCACAACCGGGACAGATTAATTCACCCCTCCACTTT
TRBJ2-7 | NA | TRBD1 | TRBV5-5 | CASSPDRGKSYEQYF | TGTGCCAGCAGCCCTGACAGGGGTAAATCCTACGAGCAGTACTTC
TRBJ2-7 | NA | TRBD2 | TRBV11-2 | CASSLVTGGGYEQYF | TGTGCCAGCAGCTTAGTTACGGGAGGAGGGTACGAGCAGTACTTC
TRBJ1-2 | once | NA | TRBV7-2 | CASSLNGAGFSGYTF | TGTGCCAGCAGCTTAAACGGGGCGGGGTTTTCTGGCTACACCTTC
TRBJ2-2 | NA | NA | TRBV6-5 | CASRRTDSTGELFF | TGTGCCAGCAGGAGGACAGACTCCACCGGGGAGCTGTTTTTT
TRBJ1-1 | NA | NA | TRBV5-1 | CASSLGSTRGFDTEAFF | TGCGCCAGCAGCTTGGGATCGACAAGGGGTTTCGACACTGAAGCTTTCTTT
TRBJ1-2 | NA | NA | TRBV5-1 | CASSLAERSYGYTF | TGCGCCAGCAGCTTGGCCGAGAGGTCCTATGGCTACACCTTC
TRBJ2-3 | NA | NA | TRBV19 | CASSIDGTEGGRDTQYF | TGTGCCAGTAGTATAGATGGGACGGAAGGGGGTAGAGATACGCAGTATTTT
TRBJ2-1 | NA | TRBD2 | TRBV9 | CASSAGTSGRDEQFF | TGTGCCAGCAGCGCCGGGACTAGCGGGAGAGATGAGCAGTTCTTC
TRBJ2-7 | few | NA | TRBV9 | CASSVAQGFEDEQYF | TGTGCCAGCAGCGTAGCTCAGGGGTTCGAAGACGAGCAGTACTTC
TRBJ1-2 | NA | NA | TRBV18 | CASRLRDNPYYGYTF | TGTGCCAGCCGCTTGAGGGACAACCCGTACTATGGCTACACCTTC
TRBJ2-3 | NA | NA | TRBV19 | CASSLQGIADTQYF | TGTGCCAGTAGTCTCCAGGGGATCGCAGATACGCAGTATTTT
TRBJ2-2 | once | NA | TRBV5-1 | CASSLGWVGSGTGELFF | TGCGCCAGCAGCTTGGGCTGGGTGGGGAGCGGAACCGGGGAGCTGTTTTTT
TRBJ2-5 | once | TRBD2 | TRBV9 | CASSTTSGSFETQYF | TGTGCCAGCAGCACGACTAGCGGGAGTTTCGAGACCCAGTACTTC